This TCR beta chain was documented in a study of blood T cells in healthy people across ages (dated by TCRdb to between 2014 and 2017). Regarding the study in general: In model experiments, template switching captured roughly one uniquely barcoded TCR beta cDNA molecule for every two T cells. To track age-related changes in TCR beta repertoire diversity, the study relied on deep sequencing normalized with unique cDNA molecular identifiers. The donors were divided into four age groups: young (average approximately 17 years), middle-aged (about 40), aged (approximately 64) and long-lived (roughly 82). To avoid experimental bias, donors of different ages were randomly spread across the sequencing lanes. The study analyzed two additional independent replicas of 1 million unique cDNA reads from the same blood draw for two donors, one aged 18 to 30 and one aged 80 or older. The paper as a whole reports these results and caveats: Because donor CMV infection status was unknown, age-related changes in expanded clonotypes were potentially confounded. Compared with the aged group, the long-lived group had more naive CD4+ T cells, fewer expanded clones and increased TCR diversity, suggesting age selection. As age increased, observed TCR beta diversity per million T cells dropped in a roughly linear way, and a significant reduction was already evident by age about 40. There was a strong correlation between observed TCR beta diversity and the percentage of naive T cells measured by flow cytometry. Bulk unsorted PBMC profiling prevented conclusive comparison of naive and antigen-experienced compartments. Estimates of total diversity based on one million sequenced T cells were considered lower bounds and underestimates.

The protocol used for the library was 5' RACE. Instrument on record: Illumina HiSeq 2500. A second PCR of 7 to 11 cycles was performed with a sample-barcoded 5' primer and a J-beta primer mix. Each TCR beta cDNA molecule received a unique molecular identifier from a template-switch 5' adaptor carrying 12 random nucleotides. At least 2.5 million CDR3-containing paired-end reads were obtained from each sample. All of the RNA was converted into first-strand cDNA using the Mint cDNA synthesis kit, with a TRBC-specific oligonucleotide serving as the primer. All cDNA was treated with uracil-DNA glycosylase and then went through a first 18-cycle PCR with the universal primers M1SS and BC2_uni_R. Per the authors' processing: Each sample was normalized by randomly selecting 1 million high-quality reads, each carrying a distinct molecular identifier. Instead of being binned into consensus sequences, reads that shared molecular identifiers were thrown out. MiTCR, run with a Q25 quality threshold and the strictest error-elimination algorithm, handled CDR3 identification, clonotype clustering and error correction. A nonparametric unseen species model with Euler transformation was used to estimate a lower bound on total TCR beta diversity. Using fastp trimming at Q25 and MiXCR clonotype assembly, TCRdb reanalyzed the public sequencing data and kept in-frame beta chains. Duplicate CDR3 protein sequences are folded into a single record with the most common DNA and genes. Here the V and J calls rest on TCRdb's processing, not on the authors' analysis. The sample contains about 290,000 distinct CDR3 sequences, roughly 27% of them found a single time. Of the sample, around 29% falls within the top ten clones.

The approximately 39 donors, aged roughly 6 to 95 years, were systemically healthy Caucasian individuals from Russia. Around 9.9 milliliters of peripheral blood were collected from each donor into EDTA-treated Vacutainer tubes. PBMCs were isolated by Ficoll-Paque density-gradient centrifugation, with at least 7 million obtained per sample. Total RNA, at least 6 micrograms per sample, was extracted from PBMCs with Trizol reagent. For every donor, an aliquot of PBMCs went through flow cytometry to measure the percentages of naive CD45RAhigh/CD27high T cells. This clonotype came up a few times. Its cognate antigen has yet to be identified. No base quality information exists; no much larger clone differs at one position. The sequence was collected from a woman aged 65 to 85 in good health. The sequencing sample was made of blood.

CDR3 reads: CASSGTGEGTGELFF. The DNA reads as follows: TGCGCCAGCAGCGGAACAGGGGAGGGGACCGGGGAGCTGTTTTTT. The sequence links TRBV5-1 to TRBJ2-2; the D assignment is uncertain and may be TRBD1 or TRBD2, with 7 bases supporting each. V was cut back by 4 bases and J by 5 bases, leaving a gap of 15 bases between them. Reading the germline V gene gives CDR1 SGHRS and CDR2 YFSETQ. From the cysteine through the phenylalanine, the CDR3 covers 15 amino acids. Of all the DNA, just the CDR3 is kept, 45 bases in frame from base 1.